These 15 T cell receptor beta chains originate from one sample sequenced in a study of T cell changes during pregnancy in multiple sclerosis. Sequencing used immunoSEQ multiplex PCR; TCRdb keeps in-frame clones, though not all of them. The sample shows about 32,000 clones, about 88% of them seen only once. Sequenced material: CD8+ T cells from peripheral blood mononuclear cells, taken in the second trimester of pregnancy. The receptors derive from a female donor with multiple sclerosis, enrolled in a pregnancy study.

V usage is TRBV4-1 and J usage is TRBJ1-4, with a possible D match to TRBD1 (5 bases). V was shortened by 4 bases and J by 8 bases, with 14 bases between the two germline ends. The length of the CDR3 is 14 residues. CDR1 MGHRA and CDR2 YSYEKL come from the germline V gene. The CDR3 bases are TGCGCCAGCAGCCCCCAAGCAGGGCGCGAAAAACTGTTTTTT. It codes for CASSPQAGREKLFF.

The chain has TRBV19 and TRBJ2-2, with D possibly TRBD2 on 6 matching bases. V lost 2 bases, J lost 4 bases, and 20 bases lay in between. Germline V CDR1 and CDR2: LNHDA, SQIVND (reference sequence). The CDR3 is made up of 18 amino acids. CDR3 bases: TGTGCCAGTAGTATAAGTACTCGAGGAGGGCCGACCACCGGGGAGCTGTTTTTT. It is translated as CASSISTRGGPTTGELFF. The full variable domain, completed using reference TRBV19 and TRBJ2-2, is DGGITQSPKYLFRKEGQNVTLSCEQNLNHDAMYWYRQDPGQGLRLIYYSQIVNDFQKGDIAEGYSVSREKKESFPLTVTSAQKNPTAFYLCASSISTRGGPTTGELFFGEGSRLTVL.

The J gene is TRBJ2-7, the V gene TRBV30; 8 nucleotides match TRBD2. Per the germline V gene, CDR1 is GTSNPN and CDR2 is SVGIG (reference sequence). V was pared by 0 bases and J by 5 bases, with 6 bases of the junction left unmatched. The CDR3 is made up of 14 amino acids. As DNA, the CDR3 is TGTGCCTGGAGTGTACTCGGGAGGGATAACGAGCAGTACTTC. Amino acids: CAWSVLGRDNEQYF. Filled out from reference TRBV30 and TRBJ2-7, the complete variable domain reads SQTIHQWPATLVQPVGSPLSLECTVEGTSNPNLYWYRQAAGRGLQLLFYSVGIGQISSEVPQNLSASRPQDRQFILSSKKLLLSDSGFYLCAWSVLGRDNEQYFGPGTRLTVT.

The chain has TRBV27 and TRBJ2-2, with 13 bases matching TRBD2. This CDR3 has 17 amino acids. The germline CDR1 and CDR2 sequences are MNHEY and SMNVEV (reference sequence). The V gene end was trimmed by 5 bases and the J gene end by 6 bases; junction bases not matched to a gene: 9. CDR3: CASSALGLAGVPGELFF. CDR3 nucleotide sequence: TGTGCCAGCAGTGCGCTCGGACTAGCGGGAGTACCCGGGGAGCTGTTTTTT.

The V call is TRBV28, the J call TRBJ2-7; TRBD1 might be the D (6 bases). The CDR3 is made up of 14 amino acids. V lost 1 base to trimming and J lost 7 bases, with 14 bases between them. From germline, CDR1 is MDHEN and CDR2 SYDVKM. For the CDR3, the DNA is TGTGCCAGCAGTTTATACAGGGACCTGGGGGAGCAGTACTTC. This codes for CASSLYRDLGEQYF.

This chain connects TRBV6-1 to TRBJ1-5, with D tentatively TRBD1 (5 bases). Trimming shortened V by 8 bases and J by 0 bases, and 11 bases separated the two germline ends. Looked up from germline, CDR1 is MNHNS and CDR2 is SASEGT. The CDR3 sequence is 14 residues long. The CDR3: CASLAGVSNQPQHF. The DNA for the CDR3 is TGTGCCAGCCTAGCGGGGGTTAGCAATCAGCCCCAGCATTTT.

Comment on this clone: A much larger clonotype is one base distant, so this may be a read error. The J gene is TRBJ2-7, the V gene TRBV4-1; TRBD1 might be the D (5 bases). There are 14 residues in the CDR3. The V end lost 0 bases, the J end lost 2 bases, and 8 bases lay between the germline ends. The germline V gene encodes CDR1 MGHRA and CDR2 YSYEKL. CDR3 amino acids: CASSQETGPYEQYF. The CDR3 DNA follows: TGCGCCAGCAGCCAAGAAACAGGACCCTACGAGCAGTACTTC.

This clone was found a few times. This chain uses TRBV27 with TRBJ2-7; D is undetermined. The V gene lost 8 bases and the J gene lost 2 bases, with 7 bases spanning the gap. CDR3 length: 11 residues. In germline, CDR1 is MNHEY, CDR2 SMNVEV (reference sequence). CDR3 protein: CASGGTYEQYF. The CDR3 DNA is TGTGCCAGCGGCGGTACCTACGAGCAGTACTTC.

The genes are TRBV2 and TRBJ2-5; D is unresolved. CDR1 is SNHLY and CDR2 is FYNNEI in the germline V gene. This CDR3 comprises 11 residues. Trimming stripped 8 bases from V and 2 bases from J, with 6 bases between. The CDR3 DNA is TGTGCCAGCTCACAACAAGAGACCCAGTACTTC. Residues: CASSQQETQYF.

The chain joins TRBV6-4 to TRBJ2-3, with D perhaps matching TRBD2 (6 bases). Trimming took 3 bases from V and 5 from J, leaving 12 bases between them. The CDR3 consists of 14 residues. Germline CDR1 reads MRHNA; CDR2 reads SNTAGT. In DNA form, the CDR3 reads TGTGCCAGCAGTGATACGGGGGAAGTAGATACGCAGTATTTT. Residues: CASSDTGEVDTQYF.

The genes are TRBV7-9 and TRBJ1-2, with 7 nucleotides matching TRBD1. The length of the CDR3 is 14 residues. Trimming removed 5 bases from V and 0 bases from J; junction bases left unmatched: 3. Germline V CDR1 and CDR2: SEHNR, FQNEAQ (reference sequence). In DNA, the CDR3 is TGTGCCAGCAGCGCACAGGGGACTAACTATGGCTACACCTTC. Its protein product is CASSAQGTNYGYTF.

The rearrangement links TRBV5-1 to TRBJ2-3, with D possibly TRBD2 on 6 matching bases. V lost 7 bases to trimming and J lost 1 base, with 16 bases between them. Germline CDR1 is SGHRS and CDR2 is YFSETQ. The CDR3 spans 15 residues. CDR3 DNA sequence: TGCGCCAGCGGGCCTGGGGGGACCCGCACAGATACGCAGTATTTT. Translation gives CASGPGGTRTDTQYF.

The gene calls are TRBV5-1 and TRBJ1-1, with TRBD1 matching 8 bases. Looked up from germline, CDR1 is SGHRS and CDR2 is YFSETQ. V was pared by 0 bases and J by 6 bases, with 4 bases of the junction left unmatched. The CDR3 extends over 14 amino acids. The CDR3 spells CASSLEGTGPEAFF. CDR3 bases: TGCGCCAGCAGCTTGGAAGGGACAGGTCCTGAAGCTTTCTTT.

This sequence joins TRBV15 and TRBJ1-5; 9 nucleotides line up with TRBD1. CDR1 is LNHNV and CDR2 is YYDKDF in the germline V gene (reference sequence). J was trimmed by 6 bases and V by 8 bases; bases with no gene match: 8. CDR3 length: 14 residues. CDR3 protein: CATGDRGSVQPQHF. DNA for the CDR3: TGTGCCACCGGTGACAGGGGGAGTGTTCAGCCCCAGCATTTT. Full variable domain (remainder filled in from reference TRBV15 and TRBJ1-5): DAMVIQNPRYQVTQFGKPVTLSCSQTLNHNVMYWYQQKSSQAPKLLFHYYDKDFNNEADTPDNFQSRRPNTSFCFLDIRSPGLGDTAMYLCATGDRGSVQPQHFGDGTRLSIL.

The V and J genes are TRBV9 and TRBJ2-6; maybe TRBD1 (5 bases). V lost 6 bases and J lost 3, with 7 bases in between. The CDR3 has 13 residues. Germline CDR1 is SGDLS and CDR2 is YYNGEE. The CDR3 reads CASTQGGANVLTF. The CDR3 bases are TGTGCCAGCACCCAGGGTGGGGCCAACGTCCTGACTTTC.